These 20 T cell receptor beta chains came from one sample sequenced in a study of a mutant IDH1 vaccine in newly diagnosed glioma. As to time point: week 47, end of study. The study gave 300 ug of mutant IDH1 20-mer peptide per vaccine dose, with topical imiquimod. Their antigens are not known. Only in-frame clones appear in the TCRdb table, and some are missing; sequencing was by immunoSEQ multiplex PCR. The data contain about 94,000 clones, about nine tenths of them singletons. The sample in question was PBMCs, obtained from a glioma patient whose treatment included an IDH1 peptide vaccine. The receptors derive from a woman aged 50 to 65 with glioma.

The table lists this clone with a few counts. DNA of the CDR3: TGTGCCAGCAGCTTGCAACGGAACACTGAAGCTTTCTTT. Translating it yields CASSLQRNTEAFF. This chain joins TRBV11-3 and TRBJ1-1; D not certain. Trimming took off 3 bases at V and 1 base at J, with 6 bases between the two ends. There are 13 residues in the CDR3. Per germline, CDR1 SGHNT and CDR2 YENEEA.

The chain has TRBV5-1 and TRBJ1-1; D ambiguous. V was cut by 6 bases and J by 0 bases, with 12 bases left in between. CDR3 length: 14 amino acids. Germline V lookup: CDR1 SGHRS, CDR2 YFSETQ. CDR3 loop: CASTLMDVNTEAFF. For the CDR3, the DNA is TGCGCCAGCACCCTGATGGATGTGAACACTGAAGCTTTCTTT. Based on the CDR3 plus reference TRBV5-1 and TRBJ1-1, the full variable domain is KAGVTQTPRYLIKTRGQQVTLSCSPISGHRSVSWYQQTPGQGLQFLFEYFSETQRNKGNFPGRFSGRQFSNSRSEMNVSTLELGDSALYLCASTLMDVNTEAFFGQGTRLTVV.

V usage is TRBV28 and J usage is TRBJ2-3; D may be TRBD2 (5 bases). V was cut by 8 bases and J by 6 bases, with 12 bases left in between. This CDR3 has 12 amino acids. Germline V gene data show CDR1 as MDHEN and CDR2 as SYDVKM. CDR3 bases: TGTGCCAGCCGGACGGGATGGGATACGCAGTATTTT. This sequence encodes CASRTGWDTQYF.

This chain connects TRBV19 to TRBJ2-3, with 11 nucleotides matching TRBD2. The CDR3 has 16 amino acids. Germline assignment: CDR1 LNHDA and CDR2 SQIVND (reference sequence). With V trimmed by 4 bases and J by 4 bases, 7 bases remained unmatched. The CDR3 DNA sequence: TGTGCCAGTAGTACCCCGACTAGCGGGAAGGCAGATACGCAGTATTTT. It encodes CASSTPTSGKADTQYF.

The rearrangement uses TRBV19 and TRBJ2-1; 12 nucleotides agree with TRBD1. CDR3 length: 16 residues. V dropped 4 bases and J dropped 8; count of bases not matched to a gene: 9. Germline assignment: CDR1 LNHDA and CDR2 SQIVND (reference sequence). The CDR3 nucleotides are TGTGCCAGTAGTACTTTGGGACAGGGGGCAAACGATGAGCAGTTCTTC. Translating gives CASSTLGQGANDEQFF.

J is TRBJ2-7 and V is TRBV4-1, with D possibly TRBD2 on 5 matching bases. Germline values: CDR1 MGHRA, CDR2 YSYEKL. V lost 1 base and J 2 bases, leaving 12 bases between the germline ends. This CDR3 is 15 amino acids long. The CDR3: CASSQVRENTYEQYF. The CDR3, as DNA: TGCGCCAGCAGCCAAGTTCGGGAAAATACCTACGAGCAGTACTTC.

In DNA form, the CDR3 reads TGTGCCAGCAGACCGAAATCGACAGGGGCCAATCAGCCCCAGCATTTT. It translates to CASRPKSTGANQPQHF. This chain joins TRBV28 and TRBJ1-5, with TRBD1 identical over 8 bases. The V gene end was trimmed by 6 bases and the J gene end by 3 bases; junction bases not matched to a gene: 10. Germline values: CDR1 MDHEN, CDR2 SYDVKM. The CDR3 covers 16 residues.

The chain joins TRBV27 to TRBJ1-1; 7 positions match TRBD1. Trimming at V came to 6 bases and at J to 4 bases, leaving 5 bases not matched to a gene. The CDR3 spans 13 residues. Germline values: CDR1 MNHEY, CDR2 SMNVEV (reference sequence). CDR3 protein: CASSWTGGTEAFF. In DNA, the CDR3 is TGTGCCAGCAGCTGGACAGGTGGCACTGAAGCTTTCTTT.

The chain couples TRBV5-1 to TRBJ2-1, with 7 bases matching TRBD2. The V segment lost 0 bases and the J segment 4 bases; nucleotides outside the gene matches: 4. CDR3 length: 15 residues. The germline V gene encodes CDR1 SGHRS and CDR2 YFSETQ. The CDR3 DNA sequence: TGCGCCAGCAGCTTGGCCTCTAGCGGATACAATGAGCAGTTCTTC. Translation gives CASSLASSGYNEQFF.

This chain links TRBV13 with TRBJ2-3; 16 bases line up with TRBD2. Germline CDR1 is PRHDT and CDR2 is FYEKMQ (reference sequence). V was clipped by 3 bases and J by 2 bases; unmatched bases: 8. The CDR3 is made up of 19 amino acids. The CDR3 spells CASSFGTSGRALDTDTQYF. The DNA of the CDR3 is TGTGCCAGCAGCTTCGGGACTAGCGGGAGGGCCCTCGACACAGATACGCAGTATTTT.

This clone was recorded only once. The V and J genes are TRBV28 and TRBJ2-5, with a possible D match to TRBD2 (6 bases). This CDR3 has 14 amino acids. The V gene lost 6 bases and the J gene lost 6 bases, with 17 bases spanning the gap. Germline V CDR1 and CDR2: MDHEN, SYDVKM. In nucleotides, the CDR3 is TGTGCCAGCAGCCCCCCGGAGGGCGGAAAGACCCAGTACTTC. Translated, it gives CASSPPEGGKTQYF.

This clone was counted a single time. Other DNA sequences within the sample encode an identical CDR3. The chain recombines TRBV9 with TRBJ2-2; 10 bases agree with TRBD1. V was clipped by 1 base and J by 1 base; unmatched bases: 1. The CDR3 covers 16 residues. Germline CDR1 is SGDLS and CDR2 is YYNGEE. The CDR3 DNA is TGTGCCAGCAGCGTACGGGACAGGGGGAACACCGGGGAGCTGTTTTTT. Its protein is CASSVRDRGNTGELFF.

This chain links TRBV5-1 with TRBJ2-2; D is unclear. This CDR3 spans 15 amino acids. Looked up from germline, CDR1 is SGHRS and CDR2 is YFSETQ. Trimming took 3 bases from V and 0 from J, leaving 9 bases between them. The CDR3 is CASSSFMANTGELFF. The CDR3 DNA sequence: TGCGCCAGCAGCTCCTTCATGGCGAACACCGGGGAGCTGTTTTTT.

The chain carries TRBV11-1 and TRBJ2-3; unclear D gene. The V gene lost 5 bases and the J gene lost 2 bases, with 5 bases spanning the gap. Per germline, CDR1 SGHAT and CDR2 FQDESV (reference sequence). CDR3 length: 12 residues. CDR3 nucleotides: TGTGCCAGCAGCCCCTACACAGATACGCAGTATTTT. It specifies CASSPYTDTQYF.

This sequence joins TRBV21-1 and TRBJ1-2; the table names TRBD1, a call not compared with the DNA. TRBV21-1 corresponds to a pseudogene. CDR3 length equals 15 residues. The CDR3 DNA sequence: TGTGCCAGCAGCGCAAAGGGCAGGGTCTTCGGTGGCTACACCTTC. This sequence encodes CASSAKGRVFGGYTF.

The CDR3 nucleotides read TGCGCCAGCAGCTTACCCAAAGCTTTAAGGACTAGCGGTGACGAGCAGTACTTC. It specifies CASSLPKALRTSGDEQYF. V and J are TRBV5-1 and TRBJ2-7; 10 bases map to TRBD2. Germline V gives CDR1 SGHRS, CDR2 YFSETQ. Unmatched junction bases numbered 16, after V lost 2 bases and J lost 5 bases. CDR3 length: 18 residues.

The chain carries TRBV11-3 and TRBJ2-7, with 12 bases matching TRBD2. The trim removed 5 bases at V and 7 bases at J, leaving 3 bases unmatched. Per the germline V gene, CDR1 is SGHNT and CDR2 is YENEEA. The CDR3 contains 13 residues. The CDR3 reads CASSTGLAGEQYF. CDR3 DNA sequence: TGTGCCAGCAGCACGGGACTAGCGGGTGAGCAGTACTTC.

V usage is TRBV9 and J usage is TRBJ2-2; D is ambiguous. Germline V gene sequence: CDR1 SGDLS, CDR2 YYNGEE. The CDR3 has 11 residues. V was clipped by 4 bases and J by 6 bases, with 4 bases between them. CDR3 nucleotide sequence: TGTGCCAGCAGCTCCGCCGGGGAGCTGTTTTTT. Translated, it gives CASSSAGELFF.

The count of this clone is one. The J gene is TRBJ2-7, the V gene TRBV27; 10 bases align to TRBD2. Trimming cost V 2 bases and J 6 bases; bases outside gene matches: 4. The germline gives CDR1 MNHEY, CDR2 SMNVEV (reference sequence). This CDR3 has 14 residues. This CDR3 is CASSLKREGLEQYF. The CDR3 nucleotides are TGTGCCAGCAGTTTAAAGCGGGAGGGCCTCGAGCAGTACTTC.

V usage is TRBV6-1 and J usage is TRBJ1-1; D is unclear. Germline CDR1 MNHNS, CDR2 SASEGT. V gave up 0 bases and J gave up 0 bases, with 11 bases separating them. The CDR3 has 16 amino acids. The CDR3 sequence is CASSEARGSLNTEAFF. CDR3 DNA sequence: TGTGCCAGCAGTGAAGCGCGTGGGTCCCTGAACACTGAAGCTTTCTTT.